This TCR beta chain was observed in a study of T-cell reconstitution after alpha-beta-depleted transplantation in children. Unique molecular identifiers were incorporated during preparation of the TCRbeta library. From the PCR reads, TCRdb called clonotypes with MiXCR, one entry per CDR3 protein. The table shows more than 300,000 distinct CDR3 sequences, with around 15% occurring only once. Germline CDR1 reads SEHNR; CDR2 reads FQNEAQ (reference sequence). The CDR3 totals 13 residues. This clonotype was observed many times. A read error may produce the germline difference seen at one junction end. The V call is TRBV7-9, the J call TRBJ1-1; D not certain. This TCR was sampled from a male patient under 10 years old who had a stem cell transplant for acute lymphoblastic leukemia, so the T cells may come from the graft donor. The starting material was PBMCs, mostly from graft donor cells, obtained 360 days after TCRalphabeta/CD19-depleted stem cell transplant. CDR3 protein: CASSLGGGTEAFF. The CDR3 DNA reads TGCGCCAGCAGCTTGGGAGGAGGGACTGAAGCTTTCTTT. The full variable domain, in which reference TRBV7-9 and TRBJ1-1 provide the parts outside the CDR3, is DTGVSQNPRHKITKRGQNVTFRCDPISEHNRLYWYRQTLGQGPEFLTYFQNEAQLEKSRLLSDRFSAERPKGSFSTLEIQRTEQGDSAMYLCASSLGGGTEAFFGQGTRLTVV.